The clone carrying this TCR beta chain occurred a few times. The sample comes from a study of blood T cell repertoires in COVID-19. The authors' processing: Reference gene primer amplification gave nucleated cell count estimates. Assay: immunoSEQ multiplex PCR; the TCRdb copy retains only in-frame clones and omits some. V, J and clone size are those of that table, while D and trimming were read from the DNA. Here the sample spans about 44,000 clones, about 90% being singletons. CDR1 SNHLY and CDR2 FYNNEI come from the germline V gene. V was pared by 6 bases and J by 0 bases, with 5 bases of the junction left unmatched. CDR3 length: 15 amino acids.

The rearrangement joins TRBV2 to TRBJ1-3; 7 nucleotides align to TRBD1. This clonotype was sampled from a woman in her thirties or forties with acute or convalescent COVID-19. The sequencing sample was made of peripheral blood. The CDR3 DNA reads as TGTGCCAGCAGCCCGGGACAGATCTCTGGAAACACCATATATTTT. Its protein product is CASSPGQISGNTIYF.